This is a list of T cell receptor beta chains from one sample in a study of somatic mutations in cytotoxic T cells in rheumatoid arthritis. Clones were read by immunoSEQ multiplex PCR, and TCRdb kept only the in-frame ones, dropping some. The data hold tens of thousands of clones, with about 80% observed a single time. What was sequenced was CD8+ T cells sorted from blood. These receptors came from a man in his fifties in good health. CDR3s include the opening cysteine and the closing phenylalanine or tryptophan.

V: TRBV29-1; J: TRBJ1-1; CDR3: CSVDNPTGVNTEAFF
V: TRBV6-1; J: TRBJ2-1; CDR3: CASNFGGEGFNEQFF
V: TRBV6-5; J: TRBJ1-2; CDR3: CASSYSEGGYGYTF
V: TRBV6-6; J: TRBJ2-7; CDR3: CASSWTRLAAPYEQYF
V: TRBV11-2; J: TRBJ1-1; CDR3: CASSPGTGNTEAFF
V: TRBV5-4; J: TRBJ2-5; CDR3: CASSLRPAEQYF
V: TRBV5-6; J: TRBJ1-5; CDR3: CASSLSRVGNQPQHF
V: TRBV5-1; J: TRBJ2-5; CDR3: CASRLDLSGIETQYF
V: TRBV7-9; J: TRBJ1-2; CDR3: CASSSLSRDGYTF
V: TRBV5-4; J: TRBJ2-7; CDR3: CASSLKREQKNEQYF
V: TRBV27; J: TRBJ2-1; CDR3: CASSWTPMSSYNEQFF
V: TRBV7-9; J: TRBJ1-4; CDR3: CASSLRDRGGEKLFF
V: TRBV5-1; J: TRBJ1-1; CDR3: CASSLEGGVNTEAFF
V: TRBV4-1; J: TRBJ2-2; CDR3: CASSQRPGSTGELFF
V: TRBV5-5; J: TRBJ2-1; CDR3: CASSLAYGVGDEQFF
V: TRBV27; J: TRBJ1-1; CDR3: CASSLSRGTEAFF
V: TRBV4-2; J: TRBJ2-7; CDR3: CASSEGRGAGEQYF
V: TRBV5-4; J: TRBJ2-7; CDR3: CASSLGLAGTYEQYF
V: TRBV11-3; J: TRBJ2-2; CDR3: CASSLWGSPGELFF
V: TRBV7-9; J: TRBJ1-4; CDR3: CASSPELGGGKLFF
V: TRBV7-9; J: TRBJ2-5; CDR3: CASSLISGRDLETQYF
V: TRBV6-1; J: TRBJ2-7; CDR3: CASSEAPLDRGYEQYF
V: TRBV4-1; J: TRBJ2-3; CDR3: CASSQSFLPQVNTQYF
V: TRBV28; J: TRBJ2-1; CDR3: CASSPGTSTLGYEQFF
V: TRBV30; J: TRBJ2-2; CDR3: CAWRMLGIGELFF
V: TRBV9; J: TRBJ1-4; CDR3: CASSVEGKTNEKLFF
V: TRBV10-2; J: TRBJ1-5; CDR3: CASSEISNQPQHF
V: TRBV18; J: TRBJ2-5; CDR3: CASSPAETQYF
V: TRBV5-1; J: TRBJ2-5; CDR3: CASAPLEGGSRETQYF
V: TRBV2; J: TRBJ1-1; CDR3: CASPDGSRDTEAFF
V: TRBV5-1; J: TRBJ2-7; CDR3: CASSLETSGLSSYEQYF
V: TRBV6-1; J: TRBJ1-4; CDR3: CASSDRGTNEKLFF
V: TRBV7-9; J: TRBJ2-2; CDR3: CASTPLPGQAFPGELFF
V: TRBV27; J: TRBJ2-1; CDR3: CASGFDGRHTFF
V: TRBV10-3; J: TRBJ1-1; CDR3: CATTAGQEAFF
V: TRBV11-2; J: TRBJ2-3; CDR3: CASSLGYLQWETDTQYF
V: TRBV11-2; J: TRBJ2-7; CDR3: CASSSSHFTSMDEQYF
V: TRBV11-2; J: TRBJ2-7; CDR3: CASSLGDSYEQYF
V: TRBV5-4; J: TRBJ2-7; CDR3: CASSLDGTYEQYF
V: TRBV6-1; J: TRBJ2-2; CDR3: CASSAPGQDTGELFF
V: TRBV6-1; J: TRBJ2-3; CDR3: CASKRIRDTQYF
V: TRBV7-9; J: TRBJ2-1; CDR3: CASSPQRTGYSYNEQFF
V: TRBV4-1; J: TRBJ2-1; CDR3: CASSQESLETPTNNEQFF
V: TRBV7-9; J: TRBJ2-1; CDR3: CASSLSGNEQFF
V: TRBV27; J: TRBJ2-3; CDR3: CASSFTGGADTQYF
V: TRBV11-3; J: TRBJ2-7; CDR3: CASSPLAPYEQYF
V: TRBV7-8; J: TRBJ2-5; CDR3: CASSSRLAGLQETQYF